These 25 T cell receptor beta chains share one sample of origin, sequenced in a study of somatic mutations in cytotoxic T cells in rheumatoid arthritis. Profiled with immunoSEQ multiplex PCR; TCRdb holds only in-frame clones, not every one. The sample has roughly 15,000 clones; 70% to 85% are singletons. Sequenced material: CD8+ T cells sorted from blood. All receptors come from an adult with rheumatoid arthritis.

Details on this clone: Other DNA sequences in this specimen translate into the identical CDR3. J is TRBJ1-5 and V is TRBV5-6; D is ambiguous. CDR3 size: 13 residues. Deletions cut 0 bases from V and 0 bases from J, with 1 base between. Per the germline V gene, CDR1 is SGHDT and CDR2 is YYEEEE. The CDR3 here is CASSLGSNQPQHF. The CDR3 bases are TGTGCCAGCAGCTTGGGTAGCAATCAGCCCCAGCATTTT.

For the CDR3, the DNA is TGTGCCAGCTCACCGACGGGACAGGTTGCCAAAAACATTCAGTACTTC. Residues: CASSPTGQVAKNIQYF. The genes are TRBV18 and TRBJ2-4, with 8 bases identical to TRBD1. V gave up 3 bases and J gave up 1 base; unmatched junction bases: 5. The CDR3 has 16 amino acids. Germline values: CDR1 KGHSH, CDR2 LQKENI.

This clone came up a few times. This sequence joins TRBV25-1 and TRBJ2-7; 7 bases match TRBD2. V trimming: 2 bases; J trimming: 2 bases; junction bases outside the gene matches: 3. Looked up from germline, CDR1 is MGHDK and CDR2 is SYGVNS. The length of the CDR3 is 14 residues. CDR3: CASSETGTTYEQYF. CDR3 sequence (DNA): TGTGCCAGCAGTGAAACCGGGACTACCTACGAGCAGTACTTC.

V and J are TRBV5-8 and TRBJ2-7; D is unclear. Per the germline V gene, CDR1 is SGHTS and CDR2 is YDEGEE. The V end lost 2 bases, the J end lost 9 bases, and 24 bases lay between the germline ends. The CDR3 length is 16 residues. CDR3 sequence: CASSFPLDAPRWWQYF. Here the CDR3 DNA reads TGTGCCAGCAGCTTTCCATTGGACGCCCCTCGGTGGTGGCAGTACTTC.

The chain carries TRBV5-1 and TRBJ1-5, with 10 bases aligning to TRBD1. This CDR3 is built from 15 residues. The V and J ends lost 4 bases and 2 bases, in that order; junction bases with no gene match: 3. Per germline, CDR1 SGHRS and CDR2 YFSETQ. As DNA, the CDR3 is TGCGCCAGCAGCCCCGGACAGGGGGGCAATCAGCCCCAGCATTTT. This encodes CASSPGQGGNQPQHF.

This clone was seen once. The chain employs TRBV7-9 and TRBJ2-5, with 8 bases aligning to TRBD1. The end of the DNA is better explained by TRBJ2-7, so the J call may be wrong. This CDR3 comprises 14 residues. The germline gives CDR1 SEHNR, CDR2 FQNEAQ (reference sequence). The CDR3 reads CASSRQGNVFEQYF. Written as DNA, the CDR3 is TGTGCCAGCAGCCGACAGGGGAATGTTTTCGAGCAGTACTTC.

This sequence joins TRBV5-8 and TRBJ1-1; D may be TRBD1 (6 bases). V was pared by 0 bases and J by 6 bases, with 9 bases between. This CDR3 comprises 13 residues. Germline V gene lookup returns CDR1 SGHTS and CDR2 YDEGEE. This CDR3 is CASSLVQGSEAFF. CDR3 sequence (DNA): TGTGCCAGCAGCTTGGTCCAGGGGTCTGAAGCTTTCTTT.

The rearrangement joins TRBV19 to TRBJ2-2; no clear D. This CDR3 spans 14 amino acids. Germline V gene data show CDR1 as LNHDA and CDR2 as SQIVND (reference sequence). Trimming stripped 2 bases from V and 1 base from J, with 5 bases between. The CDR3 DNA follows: TGTGCCAGTAGTATATCAGGGAACACCGGGGAGCTGTTTTTT. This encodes CASSISGNTGELFF.

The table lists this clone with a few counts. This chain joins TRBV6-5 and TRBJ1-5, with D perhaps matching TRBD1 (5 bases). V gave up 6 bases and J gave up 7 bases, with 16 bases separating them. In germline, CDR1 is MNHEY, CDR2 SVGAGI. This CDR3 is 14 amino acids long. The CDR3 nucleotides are TGTGCCAGCAGCCGAAGCAGGGAGGGCCAGCCCCAGCATTTT. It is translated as CASSRSREGQPQHF.

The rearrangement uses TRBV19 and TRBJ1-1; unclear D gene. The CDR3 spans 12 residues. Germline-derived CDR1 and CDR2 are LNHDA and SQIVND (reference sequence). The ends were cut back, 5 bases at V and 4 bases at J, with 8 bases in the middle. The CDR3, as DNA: TGTGCCAGTAGTTACGGCGGCACTGAAGCTTTCTTT. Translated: CASSYGGTEAFF. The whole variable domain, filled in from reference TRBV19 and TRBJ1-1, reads DGGITQSPKYLFRKEGQNVTLSCEQNLNHDAMYWYRQDPGQGLRLIYYSQIVNDFQKGDIAEGYSVSREKKESFPLTVTSAQKNPTAFYLCASSYGGTEAFFGQGTRLTVV.

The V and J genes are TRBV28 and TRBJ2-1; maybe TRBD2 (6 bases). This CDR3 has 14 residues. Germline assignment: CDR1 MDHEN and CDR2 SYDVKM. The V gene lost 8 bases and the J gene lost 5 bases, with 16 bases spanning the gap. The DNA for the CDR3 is TGTGCCAGCCTAGCCGGAGGGTCCGACAATGAGCAGTTCTTC. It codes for CASLAGGSDNEQFF.

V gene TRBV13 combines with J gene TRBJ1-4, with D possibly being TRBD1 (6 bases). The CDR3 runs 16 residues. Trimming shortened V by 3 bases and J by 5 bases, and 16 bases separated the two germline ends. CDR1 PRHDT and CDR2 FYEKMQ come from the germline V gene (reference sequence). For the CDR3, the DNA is TGTGCCAGCAGCTTCGGAGGACAGCGGTTCAATGAAAAACTGTTTTTT. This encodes CASSFGGQRFNEKLFF.

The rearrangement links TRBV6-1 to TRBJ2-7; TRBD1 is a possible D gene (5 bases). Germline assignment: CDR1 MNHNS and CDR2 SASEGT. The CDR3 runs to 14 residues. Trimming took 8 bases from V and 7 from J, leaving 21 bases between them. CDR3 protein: CASDPDKLLREQYF. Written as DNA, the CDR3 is TGTGCCAGCGATCCGGACAAACTCCTACGAGAGCAGTACTTC.

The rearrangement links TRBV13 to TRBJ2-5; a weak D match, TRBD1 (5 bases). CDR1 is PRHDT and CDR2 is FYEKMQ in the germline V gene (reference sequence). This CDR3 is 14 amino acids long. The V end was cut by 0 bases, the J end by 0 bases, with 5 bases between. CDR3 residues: CASSLGGHQETQYF. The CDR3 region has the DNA TGTGCCAGCAGCTTAGGGGGGCACCAAGAGACCCAGTACTTC.

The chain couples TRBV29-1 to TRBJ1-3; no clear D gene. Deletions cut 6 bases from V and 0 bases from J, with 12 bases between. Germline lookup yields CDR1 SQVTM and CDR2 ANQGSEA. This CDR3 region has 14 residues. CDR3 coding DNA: TGCAGCGTGCTACAGCCCCGCTCTGGAAACACCATATATTTT. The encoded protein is CSVLQPRSGNTIYF. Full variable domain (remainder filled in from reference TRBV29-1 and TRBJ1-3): SAVISQKPSRDICQRGTSLTIQCQVDSQVTMMFWYRQQPGQSLTLIATANQGSEATYESGFVIDKFPISRPNLTFSTLTVSNMSPEDSSIYLCSVLQPRSGNTIYFGEGSWLTVV.

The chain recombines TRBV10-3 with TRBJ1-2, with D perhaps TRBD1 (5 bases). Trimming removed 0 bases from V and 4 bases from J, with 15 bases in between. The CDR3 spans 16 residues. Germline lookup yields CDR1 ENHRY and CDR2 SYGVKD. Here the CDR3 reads CAISESGTLQTYGYTF. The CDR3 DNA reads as TGTGCCATCAGTGAGTCTGGGACGCTACAAACCTATGGCTACACCTTC.

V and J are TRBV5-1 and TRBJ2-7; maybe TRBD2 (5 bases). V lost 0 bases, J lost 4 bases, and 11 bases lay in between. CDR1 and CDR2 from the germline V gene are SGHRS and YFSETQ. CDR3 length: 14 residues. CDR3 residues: CASSLGGSAYEQYF. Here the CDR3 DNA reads TGCGCCAGCAGCTTGGGAGGGTCGGCGTACGAGCAGTACTTC.

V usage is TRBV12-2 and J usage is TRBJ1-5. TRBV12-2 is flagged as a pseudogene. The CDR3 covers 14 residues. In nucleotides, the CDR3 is TGTGCAAGTCGCTTACTCGGTCCTTGGCAGCCCCAGCATTTT. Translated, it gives CASRLLGPWQPQHF.

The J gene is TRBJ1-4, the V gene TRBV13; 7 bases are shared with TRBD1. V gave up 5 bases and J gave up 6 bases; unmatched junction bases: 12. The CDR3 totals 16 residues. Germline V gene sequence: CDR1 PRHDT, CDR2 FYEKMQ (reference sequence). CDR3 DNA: TGTGCCAGCAGCACTTGGGACAGTGAAAAAGATGAAAAACTGTTTTTT. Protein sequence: CASSTWDSEKDEKLFF.

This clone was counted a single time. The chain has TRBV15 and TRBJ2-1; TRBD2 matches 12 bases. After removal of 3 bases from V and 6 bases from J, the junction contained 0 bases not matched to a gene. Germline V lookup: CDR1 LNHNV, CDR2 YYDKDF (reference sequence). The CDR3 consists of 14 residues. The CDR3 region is CATSRTSGGNEQFF. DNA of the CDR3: TGTGCCACCAGCAGGACTAGCGGGGGCAATGAGCAGTTCTTC.

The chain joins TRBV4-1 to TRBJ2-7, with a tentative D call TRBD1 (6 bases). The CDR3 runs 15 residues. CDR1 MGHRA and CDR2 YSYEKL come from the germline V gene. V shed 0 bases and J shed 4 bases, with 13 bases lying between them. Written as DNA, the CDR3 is TGCGCCAGCAGCCAAGACCAGGGGATTGCTTACGAGCAGTACTTC. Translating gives CASSQDQGIAYEQYF.

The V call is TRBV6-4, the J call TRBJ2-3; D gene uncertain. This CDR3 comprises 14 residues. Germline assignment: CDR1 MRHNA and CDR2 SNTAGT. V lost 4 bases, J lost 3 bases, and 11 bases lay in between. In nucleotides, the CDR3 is TGTGCCAGCAGTGCCTCGGGCGGAACAGATACGCAGTATTTT. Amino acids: CASSASGGTDTQYF.

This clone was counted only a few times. The CDR3 DNA sequence: TGTGCCAGCAGCCTAGGGCCCGGGGAGCTGTTTTTT. Translation: CASSLGPGELFF. The chain recombines TRBV7-9 with TRBJ2-2; no reliable D call. Germline loops: CDR1 SEHNR, CDR2 FQNEAQ (reference sequence). V lost 5 bases, J lost 6 bases, and 7 bases lay in between. CDR3 length equals 12 residues.

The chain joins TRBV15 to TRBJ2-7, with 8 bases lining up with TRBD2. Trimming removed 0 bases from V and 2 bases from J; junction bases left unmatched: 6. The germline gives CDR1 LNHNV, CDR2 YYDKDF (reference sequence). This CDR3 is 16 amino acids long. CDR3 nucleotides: TGTGCCACCAGCAGAGATCGGGGGGGGACCCCCTACGAGCAGTACTTC. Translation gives CATSRDRGGTPYEQYF. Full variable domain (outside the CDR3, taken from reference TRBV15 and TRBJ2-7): DAMVIQNPRYQVTQFGKPVTLSCSQTLNHNVMYWYQQKSSQAPKLLFHYYDKDFNNEADTPDNFQSRRPNTSFCFLDIRSPGLGDTAMYLCATSRDRGGTPYEQYFGPGTRLTVT.

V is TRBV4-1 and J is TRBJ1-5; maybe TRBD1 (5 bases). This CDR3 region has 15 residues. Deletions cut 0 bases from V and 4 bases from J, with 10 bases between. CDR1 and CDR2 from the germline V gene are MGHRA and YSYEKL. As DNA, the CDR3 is TGCGCCAGCAGCCAAGAATGGGGGGGTAATCAGCCCCAGCATTTT. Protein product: CASSQEWGGNQPQHF.